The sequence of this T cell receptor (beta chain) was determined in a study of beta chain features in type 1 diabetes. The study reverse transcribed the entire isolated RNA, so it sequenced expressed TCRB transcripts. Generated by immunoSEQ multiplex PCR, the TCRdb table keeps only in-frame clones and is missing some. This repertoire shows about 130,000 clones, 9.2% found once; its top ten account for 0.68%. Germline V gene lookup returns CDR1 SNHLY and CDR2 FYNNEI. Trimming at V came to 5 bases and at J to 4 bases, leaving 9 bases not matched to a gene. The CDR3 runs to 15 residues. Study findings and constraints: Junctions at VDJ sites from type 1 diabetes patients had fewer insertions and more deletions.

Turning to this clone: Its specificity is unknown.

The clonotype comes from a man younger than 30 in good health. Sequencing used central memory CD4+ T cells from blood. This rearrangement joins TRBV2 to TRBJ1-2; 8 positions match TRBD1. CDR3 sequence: CASSTDRGYSYGYTF. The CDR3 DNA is TGTGCCAGCAGTACTGACAGGGGTTATAGCTATGGCTACACCTTC.